Listed below are T cell receptor beta chains from one sample, sequenced in a study of blood T cell dynamics during melanoma immunotherapy. Sequenced by immunoSEQ multiplex PCR; TCRdb stores in-frame clones only, minus some. The data show about 6,700 clones, over 70% seen once. The sample consisted of blood, taken from a patient treated with checkpoint blockade. These receptors were collected from a human donor with melanoma. Some clones in this sample may be carry-over from other donors' samples. The CDR3 runs from the conserved cysteine through the conserved F or W. A D gene is named only where the DNA matches it firmly. Size is stated for part of the rows, as once, few or many counts, or as a class when the clone is expanded.

once TRBJ2-7 NA TRBV5-5 CASSGGDPGYEQYF TGTGCCAGCAGCGGCGGGGATCCAGGGTACGAGCAGTACTTC
NA TRBJ1-1 NA TRBV9 CASSVEPHGSEAFF TGTGCCAGCAGCGTAGAACCGCATGGCAGTGAAGCTTTCTTT
once TRBJ2-6 NA TRBV5-1 CASAQTDSGANVLTF TGCGCCAGCGCCCAGACAGATTCTGGGGCCAACGTCCTGACTTTC
NA TRBJ2-7 NA TRBV11-2 CASSLGPGTGNYEQYF TGTGCCAGCAGCTTAGGCCCCGGGACTGGGAACTACGAGCAGTACTTC
medium-sized TRBJ2-7 TRBD2 TRBV7-9 CASSSEASGRPYEQYF TGTGCCAGTTCTAGTGAGGCTAGCGGACGCCCCTACGAGCAGTACTTC
few TRBJ2-3 NA TRBV4-1 CASSQASTSTDTQYF TGCGCCAGCAGCCAAGCGTCGACAAGCACAGATACGCAGTATTTT
NA TRBJ2-5 NA TRBV2 CASSVQGTTQETQYF TGTGCCAGCAGTGTGCAGGGGACTACACAAGAGACCCAGTACTTC
NA TRBJ2-2 NA TRBV7-3 CASRQGQDGELFF TGTGCCAGCAGGCAGGGGCAAGACGGGGAGCTGTTTTTT
NA TRBJ2-5 NA TRBV11-2 CASSLDLGAVQETQYF TGTGCCAGCAGCTTAGATCTCGGGGCAGTTCAAGAGACCCAGTACTTC
few TRBJ1-6 NA TRBV14 CASSQTQYNSPLHF TGTGCCAGCAGTCAAACCCAGTATAATTCACCCCTCCACTTT
NA TRBJ2-5 TRBD2 TRBV7-2 CASSLGLAGESSRETQYF TGTGCCAGCAGCTTAGGCCTAGCGGGGGAATCCTCCCGGGAGACCCAGTACTTC
NA TRBJ2-4 NA TRBV6-8 CASIGHRERIAKNIQYF TGTGCCAGCATCGGACACAGAGAGAGAATAGCCAAAAACATTCAGTACTTC
NA TRBJ2-7 TRBD1 TRBV2 CATGQEHYEQYF TGTGCCACCGGACAGGAGCACTACGAGCAGTACTTC
NA TRBJ2-1 NA TRBV6-1 CASYLTGSYNEQFF TGTGCCAGCTATCTCACAGGCTCCTACAATGAGCAGTTCTTC
NA TRBJ1-3 NA TRBV11-2 CASSLNSGNTIYF TGTGCCAGCAGCCTAAACTCTGGAAACACCATATATTTT
NA TRBJ1-2 TRBD1 TRBV19 CASSIDEGAPIGYTF TGTGCCAGTAGTATAGATGAGGGGGCGCCGATTGGCTACACCTTC
NA TRBJ1-2 NA TRBV5-1 CASSFRRGLDGYTF TGCGCCAGCAGCTTTCGTCGGGGACTGGATGGCTACACCTTC
few TRBJ2-7 TRBD1 TRBV19 CASSQGTGVYEQYF TGTGCCAGTAGTCAAGGGACAGGGGTTTACGAGCAGTACTTC
NA TRBJ1-5 NA TRBV6-5 CASSKLDSNQPQHF TGTGCCAGCAGCAAGCTTGATAGCAATCAGCCCCAGCATTTT
NA TRBJ1-5 NA TRBV6-1 CASRGLDSNQPQHF TGTGCCAGCCGGGGGCTCGATAGCAATCAGCCCCAGCATTTT
NA TRBJ1-4 NA TRBV5-4 CASSLAPRGTNNEKLFF TGTGCCAGCAGCTTGGCCCCCCGTGGTACTAATAATGAAAAACTGTTTTTT